Below are 21 T cell receptor beta chains sequenced from a single sample in a study of blood T cells in healthy people across ages. Next came a second PCR, run for 7 to 11 cycles, which used a sample-barcoded 5' primer along with a J-beta primer mix. TCRdb analysed the 5' RACE reads with MiXCR anew, one entry per CDR3 protein. Seen here are 700,000 to 900,000 distinct CDR3 sequences, roughly 50% observed once, and the top ten hold around 40%. Sequencing was performed on blood. Receptors originate from a man aged 80 or over in good health.

The chain recombines TRBV24-1 with TRBJ2-7; D is uncertain. Germline lookup yields CDR1 KGHDR and CDR2 SFDVKD. V was trimmed by 8 bases and J by 7 bases, leaving 11 bases between them. The CDR3 covers 11 residues. The CDR3 nucleotides read TGTGCCACCACAAATTACAATGAGCAGTACTTC. Its translation is CATTNYNEQYF.

This clonotype occurred a few times. The gene calls are TRBV2 and TRBJ2-5, with a tentative D call TRBD1 (6 bases). This CDR3 has 14 residues. The germline gives CDR1 SNHLY, CDR2 FYNNEI. Trimming left V 7 bases short and J 5 bases short, with 17 bases between. The CDR3 spells CASTWDTSLETQYF. CDR3 bases: TGTGCCAGCACGTGGGACACTTCCTTGGAGACCCAGTACTTC.

The DNA for the CDR3 is TGTGCCACCAGTGAACTTACTAGTGGGAACTACAATGAGCAGTTCTTC. Translation: CATSELTSGNYNEQFF. The chain combines TRBV24-1 with TRBJ2-1, with D possibly TRBD2 on 5 matching bases. The CDR3 has 16 amino acids. V gave up 4 bases and J gave up 3 bases, with 15 bases separating them. Looked up from germline, CDR1 is KGHDR and CDR2 is SFDVKD.

J is TRBJ2-7 and V is TRBV4-1; D uncertain. The CDR3 has 14 residues. V shed 5 bases and J shed 2 bases, with 13 bases lying between them. Germline CDR1 reads MGHRA; CDR2 reads YSYEKL. The CDR3 bases are TGCGCCAGCAGCAACAAATTTGACACCTACGAGCAGTACTTC. Translated, it gives CASSNKFDTYEQYF.

This chain joins TRBV29-1 and TRBJ1-1, with TRBD1 matching 7 bases. The CDR3 is 13 residues long. V lost 4 bases to trimming and J lost 5 bases; unmatched junction nucleotides: 7. Germline V lookup: CDR1 SQVTM, CDR2 ANQGSEA. The CDR3: CSVVGHRGTEAFF. For the CDR3, the DNA is TGCAGCGTTGTTGGACACAGGGGTACTGAAGCTTTCTTT.

This chain connects TRBV3-1 to TRBJ2-3; D is unclear. CDR1 is LGHDT, CDR2 YNNKEL, per germline (reference sequence). This CDR3 is 16 amino acids long. V was shortened by 2 bases and J by 14 bases, with 26 bases between the two germline ends. The CDR3 loop reads CASSQHGRLWHRYAYF. CDR3 DNA sequence: TGTGCCAGCAGCCAACACGGGCGACTCTGGCACAGATACGCGTATTTT.

The rearrangement uses TRBV21-1 and TRBJ2-3; the table's TRBD2 call for D was not verified on the DNA. TRBV21-1 is a known pseudogene. The CDR3 spans 15 residues. The CDR3 is CASNKTSGDTDTQYF. CDR3 coding DNA: TGTGCCAGCAACAAAACCAGCGGGGACACAGATACGCAGTATTTT.

The chain uses TRBV7-2 and TRBJ2-4, with a tentative D call TRBD2 (5 bases). The J call may be incorrect, as the DNA end agrees better with TRBJ2-7. The CDR3 length is 14 residues. Germline assignment: CDR1 SGHTA and CDR2 FQGNSA. The chain's CDR3 is CASSLNYGTYEQYF. As DNA, the CDR3 is TGTGCCAGCAGCCTAAACTACGGGACCTACGAGCAGTACTTC.

Regarding this clonotype: The germline gene is not matched at one end of the junction; a read error may be the cause. V is TRBV3-1 and J is TRBJ2-7, with 7 bases fitting TRBD2. The germline V gene has CDR1 LGHDT and CDR2 YNNKEL (reference sequence). The CDR3 is 16 amino acids. The CDR3 here is CASSPPKLASSYEQYF. CDR3 DNA sequence: TGTGCGAGCAGCCCCCCGAAACTAGCGTCATCCTACGAGCAGTACTTC.

This clonotype was recorded many times. The chain employs TRBV3-1 and TRBJ2-1; possibly TRBD2 for D (6 bases). The V gene lost 0 bases and the J gene lost 10 bases, with 22 bases spanning the gap. The CDR3 loop spans 17 amino acids. Germline V gene lookup returns CDR1 LGHDT and CDR2 YNNKEL (reference sequence). The CDR3 DNA reads as TGTGCCAGCAGCCAAGATCTGGGGCTAGCGACCTTCGGGGAGCAGTTCTTC. It translates to CASSQDLGLATFGEQFF.

The rearrangement links TRBV25-1 to TRBJ2-1, with D perhaps assigned TRBD1 or TRBD2 (5 bases each). The ends were cut back, 7 bases at V and 4 bases at J, with 14 bases in the middle. CDR1 is MGHDK and CDR2 is SYGVNS in the germline V gene. The CDR3 is made up of 14 amino acids. CDR3 in DNA: TGTGCCAGCAAGGGGCAGGGACGGTACAATGAGCAGTTCTTC. Its protein is CASKGQGRYNEQFF. Variable domain in full (rest from reference TRBV25-1 and TRBJ2-1): EADIYQTPRYLVIGTGKKITLECSQTMGHDKMYWYQQDPGMELHLIHYSYGVNSTEKGDLSSESTVSRIRTEHFPLTLESARPSHTSQYLCASKGQGRYNEQFFGPGTRLTVL.

The chain's CDR3 is CASSYGSENYGYTF. Here the CDR3 DNA reads TGTGCCAGCAGTTACGGGTCAGAGAACTATGGCTACACCTTC. V and J are TRBV6-6 and TRBJ1-2; D unresolved. Trimming left V 2 bases short and J 2 bases short, with 9 bases between. Germline CDR1 and CDR2: MNHNY and SVGAGI (reference sequence). This CDR3 is built from 14 residues.

The rearrangement joins TRBV6-1 to TRBJ1-5; 12 positions agree with TRBD1. Germline trimming cut 7 bases from V and 5 bases from J; bases unmatched to any gene: 6. This CDR3 comprises 15 residues. Germline V gene lookup returns CDR1 MNHNS and CDR2 SASEGT. The CDR3 region has the DNA TGTGCCAGCAATCCCCGGGACAGGGGGCATCAGCCCCAGCATTTT. It encodes CASNPRDRGHQPQHF.

This clonotype has only a few counts. The rearrangement links TRBV29-1 to TRBJ2-5; D unclear. The CDR3 is 11 residues long. Per germline, CDR1 SQVTM and CDR2 ANQGSEA. V was pared by 4 bases and J by 4 bases, with 7 bases between. The CDR3 nucleotides are TGCAGCGTTGGGTTTGTAGAGACCCAGTACTTC. Protein product: CSVGFVETQYF.

This clonotype was counted a few times. V is TRBV7-2 and J is TRBJ2-7; 7 positions agree with TRBD2. The CDR3 totals 16 residues. The V gene end was trimmed by 4 bases and the J gene end by 0 bases; junction bases not matched to a gene: 9. Germline V gene sequence: CDR1 SGHTA, CDR2 FQGNSA. The CDR3 sequence is CASSSAGTSNSYEQYF. The CDR3 region has the DNA TGTGCCAGCAGCTCAGCGGGAACCTCAAACTCCTACGAGCAGTACTTC.

The CDR3 region is CASSLVADTNHRYAYF. The DNA of the CDR3 is TGCGCCAGCAGCTTGGTGGCGGACACCAATCACAGATACGCGTATTTT. V is TRBV5-1 and J is TRBJ2-3; maybe TRBD1 (5 bases). Germline V gene lookup returns CDR1 SGHRS and CDR2 YFSETQ. Trimming pared 0 bases from V and 14 bases from J, leaving 25 bases between. The CDR3 has 16 amino acids.

CDR3 coding DNA: TGTGCCAGCAGTAGCCGACAGGGAGTTCAGCCCCAGCATTTT. Its protein is CASSSRQGVQPQHF. The rearrangement joins TRBV12-3 or TRBV12-4 to TRBJ1-5, with 7 bases aligning to TRBD1. The J segment lost 6 bases and the V segment lost 5 bases, leaving 7 bases of the junction unmatched. The CDR3 spans 14 residues.

This clonotype was picked up one time. The DNA of the CDR3 is TGTGCCAGCTCACGACGGGACAGGGGAAGCACTGAAGCTTTCTTT. It encodes CASSRRDRGSTEAFF. The rearrangement links TRBV18 to TRBJ1-1, with 10 bases that match TRBD1. This CDR3 spans 15 amino acids. V gave up 4 bases and J gave up 4 bases; unmatched junction bases: 6. Looked up from germline, CDR1 is KGHSH and CDR2 is LQKENI.

This clonotype showed up just once. V gene TRBV20-1 combines with J gene TRBJ2-7, with 7 bases that match TRBD2. Trimming at V came to 2 bases and at J to 0 bases, leaving 7 bases not matched to a gene. The CDR3 has 15 amino acids. CDR1 DFQATT and CDR2 SNEGSKA come from the germline V gene (reference sequence). The CDR3 sequence: CSARWPRGSSYEQYF. DNA for the CDR3: TGCAGTGCTAGATGGCCTCGCGGGAGCTCCTACGAGCAGTACTTC.

The CDR3 loop reads CASSPGSGNHEQYF. Written as DNA, the CDR3 is TGCGCCAGCAGCCCCGGGTCCGGTAACCACGAGCAGTACTTC. The chain recombines TRBV5-1 with TRBJ2-7; D not resolved. V gave up 4 bases and J gave up 5 bases, with 16 bases separating them. Germline V CDR1 and CDR2: SGHRS, YFSETQ. This CDR3 is 14 amino acids long.

This clonotype was observed a handful of times. This chain uses TRBV29-1 with TRBJ2-1; D perhaps matches TRBD1 (5 bases). The germline V gene has CDR1 SQVTM and CDR2 ANQGSEA. The CDR3 consists of 12 residues. Trimming stripped 8 bases from V and 3 bases from J, with 11 bases between. This chain's CDR3 is CSSARDYNEQFF. In nucleotides, the CDR3 is TGCAGCTCTGCCAGGGACTACAATGAGCAGTTCTTC.